The sequence of this TCR beta chain was determined in a study of control samples from healthy donors and cancer patients. Clones were sequenced by immunoSEQ multiplex PCR, and TCRdb holds only the in-frame ones, with some missing. The sample includes 350,000 to 450,000 clones, 90% of them seen just once. V was pared by 6 bases and J by 7 bases, with 10 bases between. Germline values: CDR1 ENHRY, CDR2 SYGVKD. The CDR3 spans 13 residues. The sequenced sample was PBMCs. This rearrangement joins TRBV10-3 to TRBJ1-6; tentative D call: TRBD1 (6 bases). The TCR was taken from a man aged 35 to 55 with head and neck cancer. The CDR3 reads CAIRSGQNSPLHF. The CDR3, as DNA: TGTGCCATCAGATCTGGACAGAATTCACCCCTCCACTTT.